The 25 T cell receptor beta chains below were found in one sample sequenced in a study of beta chain features in type 1 diabetes. For these receptors, no antigen is known. Study outcomes and limitations: Moderate yet significant TCRB CDR3 shortening was seen in Type 1 diabetes patients in all four CD4+ subsets.

The study reverse transcribed the entire isolated RNA, so it sequenced expressed TCRB transcripts. TCRdb's copy holds only in-frame clones and misses some; the assay was immunoSEQ multiplex PCR. The sample has 25,000 to 30,000 clones, around 60% seen once; the top ten hold less than 3%. The specimen sequenced was Tregs from blood. All receptors derive from a woman in her twenties or thirties with type 1 diabetes.

This clone was observed a single time. The V gene is TRBV10-3, the J gene TRBJ2-1; 8 bases agree with TRBD2. After removal of 8 bases from V and 7 bases from J, the junction contained 7 bases not matched to a gene. The length of the CDR3 is 13 residues. Germline CDR1 and CDR2: ENHRY and SYGVKD. The CDR3, as DNA: TGTGCCATCGGGTTAGCGGGATTGAATGAGCAGTTCTTC. Encoded protein: CAIGLAGLNEQFF.

The chain joins TRBV6-1 to TRBJ2-5; 12 nucleotides line up with TRBD2. The end of the DNA fits TRBJ2-7 better, so the J call may be wrong. CDR1 is MNHNS and CDR2 is SASEGT in the germline V gene. There are 15 residues in the CDR3. CDR3 coding DNA: TGTGCCAGCAGTGAACTAGCGGGAGGGCTTTACGAGCAGTACTTC. This gives the protein CASSELAGGLYEQYF.

V is TRBV9 and J is TRBJ2-3, with no clear D. The V gene lost 4 bases and the J gene lost 0 bases, with 6 bases spanning the gap. The CDR3 runs to 13 residues. Per the germline V gene, CDR1 is SGDLS and CDR2 is YYNGEE. CDR3 sequence: CASSRGSTDTQYF. In nucleotides, the CDR3 is TGTGCCAGCAGCCGAGGTAGCACAGATACGCAGTATTTT. The full variable domain, with the rest looked up from reference TRBV9 and TRBJ2-3, is DSGVTQTPKHLITATGQRVTLRCSPRSGDLSVYWYQQSLDQGLQFLIQYYNGEERAKGNILERFSAQQFPDLHSELNLSSLELGDSALYFCASSRGSTDTQYFGPGTRLTVL.

This rearrangement joins TRBV7-2 to TRBJ1-5; no clear D. Trimming left V 4 bases short and J 5 bases short, with 9 bases between. There are 13 residues in the CDR3. The germline V gene encodes CDR1 SGHTA and CDR2 FQGNSA. This chain's CDR3 is CASSSQFDQPQHF. CDR3 in DNA: TGTGCCAGCAGCTCCCAGTTTGATCAGCCCCAGCATTTT.

V gene TRBV6-4 combines with J gene TRBJ1-1; the match to TRBD1 covers 11 bases. The germline V gene has CDR1 MRHNA and CDR2 SNTAGT. With V trimmed by 1 base and J by 11 bases, 3 bases remained unmatched. CDR3 length equals 13 residues. The CDR3 coding sequence is TGTGCCAGCAGTGACTGGACAGGGGGCTATGCTTTCTTT. Its protein product is CASSDWTGGYAFF.

The chain uses TRBV27 and TRBJ2-1; TRBD1 might be the D (6 bases). The V end was cut by 0 bases, the J end by 9 bases, with 12 bases between. CDR1 is MNHEY, CDR2 SMNVEV, per germline (reference sequence). The CDR3 is 14 amino acids. The CDR3 protein is CASSLSGTYGEQFF. The CDR3 DNA reads as TGTGCCAGCAGTTTATCCGGGACATACGGTGAGCAGTTCTTC.

Concerning this clone: Other DNA sequences within the sample encode an identical CDR3. The rearrangement uses TRBV18 and TRBJ2-7; D is undetermined. Deletions cut 2 bases from V and 3 bases from J, with 5 bases between. CDR3 length: 12 residues. The V gene's germline CDR1 is KGHSH and CDR2 LQKENI. CDR3 sequence (DNA): TGTGCCAGCTCACCATCCGTCTACGAGCAGTACTTC. Translating it yields CASSPSVYEQYF.

This clone was recorded only once. The V call is TRBV29-1, the J call TRBJ2-2; no reliable D call. This CDR3 is built from 13 residues. Trimming cost V 3 bases and J 2 bases, with 7 bases left between them. Germline values: CDR1 SQVTM, CDR2 ANQGSEA. The CDR3 DNA sequence: TGCAGCGTTGACTTGCGCAACACCGGGGAGCTGTTTTTT. It is translated as CSVDLRNTGELFF.

The chain carries TRBV21-1 and TRBJ2-3; no DNA check was done on the table's D call, TRBD2. TRBV21-1 represents a pseudogene. This CDR3 has 16 residues. The CDR3 sequence: CASREGATVMQDTQYF. The CDR3 DNA reads as TGTGCCAGCAGAGAGGGTGCTACAGTCATGCAAGATACGCAGTATTTT.

The CDR3 sequence is CASSSQSSGRPNEQFF. The DNA of the CDR3 is TGTGCCAGCAGTTCCCAATCTAGCGGCCGACCCAATGAGCAGTTCTTC. The V and J genes are TRBV6-6 and TRBJ2-1; 7 bases are a match to TRBD2. This CDR3 has 16 amino acids. CDR1 and CDR2 (germline): MNHNY, SVGAGI (reference sequence). V dropped 4 bases and J dropped 6; count of bases not matched to a gene: 12.

This chain uses TRBV29-1 with TRBJ2-1, with a possible D match to TRBD1 (5 bases). V gave up 6 bases and J gave up 0 bases, with 12 bases separating them. Germline V lookup: CDR1 SQVTM, CDR2 ANQGSEA. The length of the CDR3 is 14 residues. The CDR3 sequence is CSVARVPSYNEQFF. The CDR3, as DNA: TGCAGCGTGGCCAGGGTCCCCTCCTACAATGAGCAGTTCTTC.

Points on this clone: The sample holds other DNA sequences that translate to the same CDR3. The chain has TRBV7-9 and TRBJ1-2; 8 bases agree with TRBD1. The V gene end was trimmed by 5 bases and the J gene end by 4 bases; junction bases not matched to a gene: 12. This CDR3 is built from 16 residues. Germline V gene sequence: CDR1 SEHNR, CDR2 FQNEAQ (reference sequence). CDR3 DNA sequence: TGTGCCAGCAGCCGCGGACAGGGCCAAACGGGCTATGGCTACACCTTC. It is translated as CASSRGQGQTGYGYTF.

The chain recombines TRBV28 with TRBJ2-5, with 10 positions matching TRBD2. The CDR3 contains 16 residues. Germline V CDR1 and CDR2: MDHEN, SYDVKM. Trimming cost V 3 bases and J 1 base; bases outside gene matches: 5. The CDR3 DNA reads as TGTGCCAGCAGTTTGGGGCTAGCGGGGGTCCAAGAGACCCAGTACTTC. Protein sequence: CASSLGLAGVQETQYF.

The CDR3, as DNA: TGTGCCAGCAGCTTAGTCCAAGCGGGAGTTCCCAATGAGCAGTTCTTC. This codes for CASSLVQAGVPNEQFF. The chain recombines TRBV7-9 with TRBJ2-1; 8 nucleotides agree with TRBD2. Per the germline V gene, CDR1 is SEHNR and CDR2 is FQNEAQ (reference sequence). This CDR3 is 16 amino acids long. V was clipped by 1 base and J by 6 bases; unmatched bases: 8.

V is TRBV19 and J is TRBJ1-5; the match to TRBD1 covers 11 bases. J was trimmed by 4 bases and V by 5 bases; bases with no gene match: 10. Germline assignment: CDR1 LNHDA and CDR2 SQIVND (reference sequence). CDR3 length equals 17 residues. The CDR3 DNA follows: TGTGCCAGTAGTTCCCGGGACAGGGGGGTCAAGAATCAGCCCCAGCATTTT. Its protein product is CASSSRDRGVKNQPQHF. The complete variable domain, with remaining parts taken from reference TRBV19 and TRBJ1-5, reads DGGITQSPKYLFRKEGQNVTLSCEQNLNHDAMYWYRQDPGQGLRLIYYSQIVNDFQKGDIAEGYSVSREKKESFPLTVTSAQKNPTAFYLCASSSRDRGVKNQPQHFGDGTRLSIL.

This chain joins TRBV4-1 and TRBJ2-5, with D perhaps matching TRBD1 (5 bases). V shed 0 bases and J shed 5 bases, with 13 bases lying between them. The germline CDR1 and CDR2 sequences are MGHRA and YSYEKL. The CDR3 has 15 amino acids. The DNA for the CDR3 is TGCGCCAGCAGCCAAGATCGGCAGGGTGGGGAGACCCAGTACTTC. This codes for CASSQDRQGGETQYF.

The chain combines TRBV7-9 with TRBJ2-7, with TRBD2 matching over 9 bases. Trimming cost V 1 base and J 4 bases; bases outside gene matches: 14. This CDR3 spans 18 amino acids. The germline gives CDR1 SEHNR, CDR2 FQNEAQ (reference sequence). The CDR3 here is CASSLVASSGRSWYEQYF. CDR3 coding DNA: TGTGCCAGCAGCTTAGTCGCCAGTAGCGGGAGAAGTTGGTACGAGCAGTACTTC.

This clone is labeled as large. J is TRBJ1-3 and V is TRBV18, with 8 positions matching TRBD1. The germline V gene encodes CDR1 KGHSH and CDR2 LQKENI. V lost 3 bases to trimming and J lost 0 bases; unmatched junction nucleotides: 7. The CDR3 covers 17 residues. CDR3 protein: CASSPRTGTSSGNTIYF. The CDR3 DNA is TGTGCCAGCTCACCCCGGACAGGGACGAGCTCTGGAAACACCATATATTTT.

This clone turned up a few times. The chain has TRBV18 and TRBJ2-7; D is uncertain. The CDR3 has 14 residues. Germline V gene data show CDR1 as KGHSH and CDR2 as LQKENI. V shed 4 bases and J shed 5 bases, with 15 bases lying between them. This chain's CDR3 is CASSRLEVSDEQYF. The CDR3 nucleotides are TGTGCCAGCTCACGGTTAGAGGTTTCTGACGAGCAGTACTTC.

This clone showed up just a few times. The V and J genes are TRBV10-3 and TRBJ2-1; 10 positions agree with TRBD2. The junction had 5 bases not matched to a gene; V was cut back by 8 bases and J by 4 bases. This CDR3 spans 14 amino acids. Germline CDR1 ENHRY, CDR2 SYGVKD. DNA for the CDR3: TGTGCCATCCATACTAGCGGGGAATACAATGAGCAGTTCTTC. It translates to CAIHTSGEYNEQFF.

The rearrangement joins TRBV28 to TRBJ1-5, with 7 bases identical to TRBD1. Germline V gives CDR1 MDHEN, CDR2 SYDVKM. The length of the CDR3 is 15 residues. Unmatched junction bases numbered 10, after V lost 4 bases and J lost 7 bases. The CDR3 nucleotides are TGTGCCAGCAGTTCTCCGACAGGGTACGGGCAGCCCCAGCATTTT. It specifies CASSSPTGYGQPQHF. The whole variable domain, remainder taken from reference TRBV28 and TRBJ1-5, is DVKVTQSSRYLVKRTGEKVFLECVQDMDHENMFWYRQDPGLGLRLIYFSYDVKMKEKGDIPEGYSVSREKKERFSLILESASTNQTSMYLCASSSPTGYGQPQHFGDGTRLSIL.

The gene calls are TRBV23-1 and TRBJ1-2, with 7 bases that match TRBD1. TRBV23-1 is given ORF status, its function remaining uncertain. V shed 0 bases, J shed 11 bases, and the junction held 6 bases outside the gene matches. This CDR3 comprises 13 residues. CDR3 nucleotides: TGCGCCAGCAGTCAATCTCCCAGGGGGGAGTACACCTTC. The encoded protein is CASSQSPRGEYTF.

The V call is TRBV7-9, the J call TRBJ2-5, with D hard to call. V was pared by 3 bases and J by 1 base, with 6 bases between. The V gene's germline CDR1 is SEHNR and CDR2 FQNEAQ (reference sequence). The CDR3 consists of 13 residues. The CDR3 loop reads CASSFGSQETQYF. In nucleotides, the CDR3 is TGTGCCAGCAGCTTCGGGTCCCAAGAGACCCAGTACTTC.

This clone has just a few counts. The chain is built from TRBV7-2 and TRBJ2-7; 7 nucleotides line up with TRBD2. The germline gives CDR1 SGHTA, CDR2 FQGNSA. J was trimmed by 2 bases and V by 3 bases; bases with no gene match: 4. The CDR3 runs 14 residues. DNA of the CDR3: TGTGCCAGCAGCTTGGGTGGGAGGGCCTACGAGCAGTACTTC. Protein: CASSLGGRAYEQYF.

The CDR3 loop reads CATSRGRLGHNTEAFF. As DNA, the CDR3 is TGTGCCACCAGCAGAGGTCGATTGGGACACAACACTGAAGCTTTCTTT. The V and J genes are TRBV15 and TRBJ1-1, with TRBD1 as a possible D gene (6 bases). Trimming stripped 1 base from V and 2 bases from J, with 14 bases between. Germline loops: CDR1 LNHNV, CDR2 YYDKDF (reference sequence). The CDR3 covers 16 residues.